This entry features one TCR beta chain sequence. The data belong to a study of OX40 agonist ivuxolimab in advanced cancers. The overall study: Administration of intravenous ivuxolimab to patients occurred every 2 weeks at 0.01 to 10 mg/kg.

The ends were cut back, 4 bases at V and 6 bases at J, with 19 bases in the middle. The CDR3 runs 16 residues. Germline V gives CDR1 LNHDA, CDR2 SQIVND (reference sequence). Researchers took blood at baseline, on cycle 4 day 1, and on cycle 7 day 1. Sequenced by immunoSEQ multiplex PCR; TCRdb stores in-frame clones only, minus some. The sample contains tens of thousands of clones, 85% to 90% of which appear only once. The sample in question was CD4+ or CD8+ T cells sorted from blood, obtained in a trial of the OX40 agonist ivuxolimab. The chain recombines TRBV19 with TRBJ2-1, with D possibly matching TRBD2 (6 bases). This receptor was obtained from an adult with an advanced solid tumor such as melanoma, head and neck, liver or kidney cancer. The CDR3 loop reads CASSTLAGGGTNEQFF. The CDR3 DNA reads TGTGCCAGTAGTACCTTAGCCGGGGGTGGTACCAATGAGCAGTTCTTC.